These 16 T cell receptor beta chains were sequenced from one sample in a study of blood T cells in healthy people across ages. Then a second PCR, running roughly 7 to 12 cycles, was carried out with a sample-barcoded 5' primer and a J-beta primer mix. MiXCR, applied by TCRdb to the 5' RACE reads, yields one record per CDR3 protein. Of about 1,500,000 distinct CDR3 sequences listed, 42% are singletons. The source material was blood. The source of these receptors is a woman in her late teens or twenties in good health.

V and J are TRBV7-9 and TRBJ2-1; 14 nucleotides match TRBD2. CDR1 SEHNR and CDR2 FQNEAQ come from the germline V gene (reference sequence). V was pared by 1 base and J by 14 bases, with 4 bases of the junction left unmatched. The length of the CDR3 is 14 residues. CDR3 nucleotides: TGTGCCAGCAGCTTAGAGACTAGCGGGGGGGGGAAGTTCTTC. Encoded protein: CASSLETSGGGKFF. Full variable domain (missing parts from reference TRBV7-9 and TRBJ2-1): DTGVSQNPRHKITKRGQNVTFRCDPISEHNRLYWYRQTLGQGPEFLTYFQNEAQLEKSRLLSDRFSAERPKGSFSTLEIQRTEQGDSAMYLCASSLETSGGGKFFGPGTRLTVL.

CDR3: CASSEQAGGLTYGYTF. CDR3 DNA sequence: TGTGCCAGCAGTGAACAGGCAGGGGGCTTAACCTATGGCTACACCTTC. The chain carries TRBV6-1 and TRBJ1-2; 8 bases agree with TRBD1. CDR1 is MNHNS, CDR2 SASEGT, per germline. V lost 2 bases, J lost 4 bases, and 9 bases stayed unmatched. This CDR3 is 16 amino acids long.

This clonotype was seen a handful of times. Here the CDR3 DNA reads TGTGCCAGCAGTGAATGCCGGGACAAGGATACGCAGTATTTT. It encodes CASSECRDKDTQYF. V gene TRBV2 combines with J gene TRBJ2-3; a possible D gene is TRBD1 (6 bases). The CDR3 has 14 residues. Trimming took 2 bases from V and 6 from J, leaving 12 bases between them. CDR1 and CDR2 (germline): SNHLY, FYNNEI.

Concerning this clonotype itself: The junction departs from the called germline gene at one end, perhaps through a read error. The chain is built from TRBV7-9 and TRBJ1-1; D is unclear. This CDR3 comprises 17 residues. The germline V gene encodes CDR1 SEHNR and CDR2 FQNEAQ (reference sequence). CDR3: CAGSFLSTAAANTEAFF. The CDR3 DNA is TGTGCCGGCAGCTTTTTATCGACCGCGGCAGCGAACACTGAAGCTTTCTTT.

Only a few counts were recorded for this clonotype. The chain joins TRBV6-4 to TRBJ2-1, with TRBD1 matching over 7 bases. V gave up 3 bases and J gave up 5 bases; unmatched junction bases: 4. In germline, CDR1 is MRHNA, CDR2 SNTAGT. CDR3 size: 14 residues. The DNA of the CDR3 is TGTGCCAGCAGTGAATTTCAGGGGGACAATGAGCAGTTCTTC. This translates into CASSEFQGDNEQFF.

The chain links TRBV10-3 to TRBJ1-1; tentatively, D is TRBD1 (5 bases). The CDR3 sequence is 14 residues long. Trimming took 5 bases from V and 0 from J, leaving 10 bases between them. Germline V gives CDR1 ENHRY, CDR2 SYGVKD. CDR3 region: CAISSGRLNTEAFF. For the CDR3, the DNA is TGTGCCATCAGTTCGGGACGGCTGAACACTGAAGCTTTCTTT.

This clonotype was observed a single time. The chain couples TRBV20-1 to TRBJ2-7; TRBD2 matches at 15 bases. The J call is in doubt because the DNA end fits TRBJ2-5 better. Looked up from germline, CDR1 is DFQATT and CDR2 is SNEGSKA (reference sequence). The length of the CDR3 is 18 residues. The CDR3 DNA is TGCAGTGCTAGAGATGCCAGGACTAGCGGGGGGGTTCAAGAGACCCAGTACTTC. Protein sequence: CSARDARTSGGVQETQYF.

The chain carries TRBV7-9 and TRBJ1-4; TRBD1 matches 8 bases. Germline V CDR1 and CDR2: SEHNR, FQNEAQ (reference sequence). The V gene end was trimmed by 3 bases and the J gene end by 6 bases; junction bases not matched to a gene: 3. There are 14 residues in the CDR3. In nucleotides, the CDR3 is TGTGCCAGCAGCTTTGGACAGGGCTATGAAAAACTGTTTTTT. As protein: CASSFGQGYEKLFF. The full variable domain, in which reference TRBV7-9 and TRBJ1-4 provide the parts outside the CDR3, is DTGVSQNPRHKITKRGQNVTFRCDPISEHNRLYWYRQTLGQGPEFLTYFQNEAQLEKSRLLSDRFSAERPKGSFSTLEIQRTEQGDSAMYLCASSFGQGYEKLFFGSGTQLSVL.

This chain connects TRBV10-3 to TRBJ2-3; maybe TRBD2 (5 bases). V lost 2 bases to trimming and J lost 3 bases, with 9 bases between them. CDR1 ENHRY and CDR2 SYGVKD come from the germline V gene. CDR3 length equals 14 residues. DNA for the CDR3: TGTGCCATCAGTGAGGCGAGGGCAACAGATACGCAGTATTTT. It specifies CAISEARATDTQYF.

V usage is TRBV3-1 and J usage is TRBJ1-2; a weak D match, TRBD1 (5 bases). V was clipped by 4 bases and J by 4 bases, with 13 bases between them. The CDR3 spans 14 residues. Germline lookup yields CDR1 LGHDT and CDR2 YNNKEL (reference sequence). For the CDR3, the DNA is TGTGCCAGCAGCCTTAGACAGCTGAGCTATGGCTACACCTTC. As protein: CASSLRQLSYGYTF.

This clonotype was detected once. The chain is built from TRBV10-1 and TRBJ1-1; no definite D call. Germline V gene data show CDR1 as WNHNN and CDR2 as SYGVQD (reference sequence). The CDR3 spans 17 residues. V was pared by 4 bases and J by 1 base, with 19 bases between. The CDR3 protein is CASSGGSYGVRNTEAFF. As DNA, the CDR3 is TGCGCCAGCAGTGGAGGCAGCTATGGGGTGCGGAACACTGAAGCTTTCTTT.

This rearrangement joins TRBV11-2 to TRBJ2-3, with 7 bases that match TRBD2. Germline V gene lookup returns CDR1 SGHAT and CDR2 FQNNGV. The CDR3 consists of 15 residues. V shed 4 bases and J 6 bases; nucleotides not matched to a gene: 10. The chain's CDR3 is CASSYSGTGGDTQYF. The CDR3 region has the DNA TGTGCCAGCAGCTACAGCGGGACCGGGGGGGATACGCAGTATTTT.

Concerning this clonotype: The junction shows a germline mismatch at one end, possibly a read error. The rearrangement uses TRBV7-2 and TRBJ2-3; D gene ambiguous. The CDR3 has 13 amino acids. Germline lookup yields CDR1 SGHTA and CDR2 FQGNSA. The CDR3 is CASSSTWIDAQYF. As DNA, the CDR3 is TGTGCCAGCAGCTCCACGTGGATAGATGCGCAGTATTTT.

This clonotype was counted only a few times. CDR3 DNA sequence: TGCGCCAGCAGCCCCTCGGGACCCGCCGAGCAGTACTTC. It translates to CASSPSGPAEQYF. The genes are TRBV4-1 and TRBJ2-4; either TRBD1 or TRBD2 may fit D (5 bases each). The closer fit of TRBJ2-7 to the DNA end suggests the J call may be wrong. The CDR3 consists of 13 residues. Germline V CDR1 and CDR2: MGHRA, YSYEKL.

V and J are TRBV6-1 and TRBJ1-1; D not resolved. The germline V and J ends were trimmed by 4 bases and 8 bases, with 14 bases remaining between them. The CDR3 sequence is 13 residues long. Germline assignment: CDR1 MNHNS and CDR2 SASEGT. CDR3 loop: CASSGGLPGEAFF. The CDR3 DNA sequence: TGTGCCAGCAGTGGCGGGCTTCCTGGGGAAGCTTTCTTT.

The rearrangement uses TRBV12-3 or TRBV12-4 and TRBJ1-3; the D is unclear. The CDR3 runs to 13 residues. Trimming removed 5 bases at V and 0 bases at J, with 5 bases between. CDR3 in DNA: TGTGCCAGCAGTCCCACCTCTGGAAACACCATATATTTT. Its protein product is CASSPTSGNTIYF.